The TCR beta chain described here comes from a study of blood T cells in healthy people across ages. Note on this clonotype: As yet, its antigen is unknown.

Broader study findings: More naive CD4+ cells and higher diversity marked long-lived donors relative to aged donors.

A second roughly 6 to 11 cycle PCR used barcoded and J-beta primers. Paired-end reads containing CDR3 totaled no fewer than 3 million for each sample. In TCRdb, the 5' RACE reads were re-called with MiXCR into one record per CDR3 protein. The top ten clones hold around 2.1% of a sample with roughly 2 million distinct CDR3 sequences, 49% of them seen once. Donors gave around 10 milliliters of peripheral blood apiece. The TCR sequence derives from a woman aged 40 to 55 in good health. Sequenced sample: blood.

CDR3 amino acids: CASSTWTGTLSNQPQHF. DNA for the CDR3: TGTGCCAGCAGCACTTGGACAGGGACCCTTAGCAATCAGCCCCAGCATTTT. The genes are TRBV9 and TRBJ1-5, with 8 positions matching TRBD1. CDR3 size: 17 residues. V gave up 4 bases and J gave up 0 bases; unmatched junction bases: 9. CDR1 is SGDLS and CDR2 is YYNGEE in the germline V gene.